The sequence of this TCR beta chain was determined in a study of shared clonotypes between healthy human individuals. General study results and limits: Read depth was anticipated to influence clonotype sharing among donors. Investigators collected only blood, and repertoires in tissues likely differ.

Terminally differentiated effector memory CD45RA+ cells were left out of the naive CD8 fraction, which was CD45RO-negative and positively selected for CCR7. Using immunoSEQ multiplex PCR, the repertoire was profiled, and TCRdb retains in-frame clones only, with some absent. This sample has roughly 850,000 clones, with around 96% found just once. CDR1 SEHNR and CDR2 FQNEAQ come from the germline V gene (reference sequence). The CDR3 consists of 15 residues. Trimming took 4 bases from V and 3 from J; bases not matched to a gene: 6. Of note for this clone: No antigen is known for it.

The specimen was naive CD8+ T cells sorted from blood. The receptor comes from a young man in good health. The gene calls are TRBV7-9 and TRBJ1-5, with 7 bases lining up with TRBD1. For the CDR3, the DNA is TGTGCCAGCAGCTCCCGGACAGGCTCCAATCAGCCCCAGCATTTT. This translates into CASSSRTGSNQPQHF.